The source of this T cell receptor (beta chain) is a study of T-cell memory formation after mild COVID-19. From germline, CDR1 is SGHKS and CDR2 YYEKEE (reference sequence). This CDR3 is built from 16 residues. V lost 1 base to trimming and J lost 7 bases, with 18 bases between them. 5'RACE primed at constant segments yielded TCR alpha and TCR beta cDNA libraries bearing sample barcodes and UMIs. TCRdb re-analysed the 5' RACE reads in MiXCR, keeping a single row per CDR3 protein. The sample carries about 38,000 distinct CDR3 sequences, approximately 10% recorded once. This clonotype was detected many times. What it binds is not known. Overall study results and limits: Whether second-wave clones peaking at day 37 were SARS-CoV-2 specific went unconfirmed. There were some responding clones in pre-infection memory, which suggested that cross-reactive memory had joined.

The chain uses TRBV5-5 and TRBJ1-5, with D maybe TRBD1 (6 bases). What was sequenced was PBMCs or a T cell subset sorted from them (not recorded which). The sequence was collected from a man aged 18 to 30 who had mild COVID-19 (a few samples of this study predate the infection). Cell type and time point are not known. Here the CDR3 DNA reads TGTGCCAGCAGCTTGTTCGGGGGCCGGTGGGAACAGCCCCAGCATTTT. Protein product: CASSLFGGRWEQPQHF.